The 31 T cell receptor beta chains listed next were all sequenced from one sample in a study of CD8+ T cells in alopecia areata. cDNA prepared by RNA extraction and subsequent reverse transcription served as the template for sequencing. The repertoire was sequenced with immunoSEQ multiplex PCR; TCRdb's copy has only in-frame clones and lacks some. The sample carries more than 200,000 clones, around 65% recorded once. Treatment of the sample: oral pan-JAK inhibitor, 5-10 mg twice daily. The sequencing here drew on CD4+ T cells sorted from blood, taken at week 4, from a patient treated with tofacitinib. These receptors came from a human donor with alopecia areata.

This clone was counted between two and nine times. The rearrangement uses TRBV27 and TRBJ1-6; unclear D gene. The CDR3 runs to 14 residues. Germline V gene sequence: CDR1 MNHEY, CDR2 SMNVEV (reference sequence). Trimming pared 6 bases from V and 0 bases from J, leaving 6 bases between. CDR3 loop: CASSQSSYNSPLHF. The CDR3 DNA reads as TGTGCCAGCAGCCAGAGCTCCTATAATTCACCCCTCCACTTT.

This clone was found a few times. CDR3 sequence (DNA): TGTGCCAGCAGCTTAGGAACGGGCGGGAAACTGTTTTTT. This encodes CASSLGTGGKLFF. The chain uses TRBV7-2 and TRBJ1-4; D unresolved. This CDR3 is built from 13 residues. In germline, CDR1 is SGHTA, CDR2 FQGNSA. V dropped 1 base and J dropped 11 bases, with 11 bases sitting between them.

V usage is TRBV4-3 and J usage is TRBJ1-1; the D gene is possibly TRBD1 (6 bases). V was cut by 3 bases and J by 0 bases, with 14 bases left in between. The CDR3 extends over 16 amino acids. From germline, CDR1 is LGHNA and CDR2 YSLEER. The CDR3 is CASSQGSTGLNTEAFF. CDR3 DNA sequence: TGCGCCAGCAGCCAGGGCTCCACAGGGCTGAACACTGAAGCTTTCTTT.

Written as DNA, the CDR3 is TGTGCCAGCAGCTTGAGCACTGAAGCTTTCTTT. Protein: CASSLSTEAFF. The chain combines TRBV5-4 with TRBJ1-1; no reliable D call. V was pared by 1 base and J by 4 bases, with 2 bases between. Germline assignment: CDR1 SGHNT and CDR2 YYREEE (reference sequence). The CDR3 spans 11 residues.

CDR3 nucleotides: TGTGCCAGCAGCCTTCGGACAGGGAGTGGCTACACCTTC. It yields the protein CASSLRTGSGYTF. V gene TRBV4-2 combines with J gene TRBJ1-2, with TRBD1 identical over 8 bases. V gave up 4 bases and J gave up 7 bases; unmatched junction bases: 5. CDR3 size: 13 residues. Germline CDR1 and CDR2: LGHNA and YNFKEQ.

This chain joins TRBV5-6 and TRBJ2-5, with D hard to call. CDR1 is SGHDT and CDR2 is YYEEEE in the germline V gene. The CDR3 is 13 residues long. Deletions cut 6 bases from V and 1 base from J, with 10 bases between. CDR3 in DNA: TGTGCCAGCACCCCAGCTCTCCAAGAGACCCAGTACTTC. It translates to CASTPALQETQYF.

This clone has a handful of counts. The gene calls are TRBV2 and TRBJ2-5; 9 positions agree with TRBD1. This CDR3 has 14 amino acids. V lost 8 bases and J lost 5; bases outside the gene matches: 9. Germline CDR1 is SNHLY and CDR2 is FYNNEI. The CDR3, as DNA: TGTGCCAGCGTACCGGGACAGGGCCGGGAGACCCAGTACTTC. Its translation: CASVPGQGRETQYF.

This chain connects TRBV27 to TRBJ1-2, with TRBD1 identical over 11 bases. Germline trimming cut 4 bases from V and 5 bases from J; bases unmatched to any gene: 15. The V gene's germline CDR1 is MNHEY and CDR2 SMNVEV (reference sequence). This CDR3 has 18 residues. The CDR3 spells CASSSWTGGPLGAYGYTF. CDR3 sequence (DNA): TGTGCCAGCAGTTCTTGGACAGGGGGCCCGTTAGGGGCTTATGGCTACACCTTC.

The V call is TRBV18, the J call TRBJ1-2, with D perhaps TRBD1 (6 bases). Trimming removed 3 bases at V and 5 bases at J, with 10 bases between. This CDR3 is built from 13 residues. From germline, CDR1 is KGHSH and CDR2 LQKENI. The DNA of the CDR3 is TGTGCCAGCTCACCTCTGGGACAATATGGCTACACCTTC. It encodes CASSPLGQYGYTF.

The DNA of the CDR3 is TGTGCCAGCAGCTTAAGACCGGGACAGAGCTACGAGCAGTACTTC. It translates to CASSLRPGQSYEQYF. J is TRBJ2-7 and V is TRBV7-3; 7 bases agree with TRBD1. The CDR3 consists of 15 residues. Trimming removed 1 base from V and 3 bases from J; junction bases left unmatched: 6. CDR1 SGHTA and CDR2 FQGTGA come from the germline V gene.

This clone has just a few counts. Other DNA sequences in this sample translate to the same CDR3. The chain links TRBV29-1 to TRBJ2-7; the D is unclear. This CDR3 has 11 amino acids. V was shortened by 6 bases and J by 2 bases, with 8 bases between the two germline ends. Germline CDR1 reads SQVTM; CDR2 reads ANQGSEA. CDR3: CSVRRAYEQYF. The CDR3 DNA reads TGCAGCGTACGACGGGCCTACGAGCAGTACTTC.

This clone has more than one count but fewer than ten. The chain employs TRBV18 and TRBJ2-7; unclear D gene. The CDR3 totals 13 residues. Per germline, CDR1 KGHSH and CDR2 LQKENI. Trimming left V 3 bases short and J 2 bases short, with 8 bases between. In DNA, the CDR3 is TGTGCCAGCTCACCCAGCCACCCCTACGAGCAGTACTTC. Residues: CASSPSHPYEQYF.

This clone was seen only a few times. This chain uses TRBV7-9 with TRBJ1-3; D is possibly TRBD1 (5 bases). V shed 10 bases and J shed 0 bases, with 13 bases lying between them. The CDR3 length is 14 residues. Germline CDR1 SEHNR, CDR2 FQNEAQ (reference sequence). CDR3 sequence reads: CATHRQHSGNTIYF. CDR3 coding DNA: TGTGCCACCCATCGACAGCACTCTGGAAACACCATATATTTT.

This clone was counted a single time. The chain recombines TRBV30 with TRBJ1-4; D gene ambiguous. V gave up 0 bases and J gave up 7 bases, with 12 bases separating them. CDR1 is GTSNPN and CDR2 is SVGIG in the germline V gene (reference sequence). There are 14 residues in the CDR3. Written as DNA, the CDR3 is TGTGCCTGGAGTGTATTGGCAAGCGGTGAAAAACTGTTTTTT. As protein: CAWSVLASGEKLFF.

This sequence joins TRBV5-1 and TRBJ1-1, with D possibly matching TRBD1 (6 bases). This CDR3 comprises 15 residues. Deletions cut 4 bases from V and 3 bases from J, with 16 bases between. CDR1 and CDR2 from the germline V gene are SGHRS and YFSETQ. CDR3 residues: CASSLDGGSDTEAFF. In nucleotides, the CDR3 is TGCGCCAGCAGCCTAGATGGGGGCTCTGACACTGAAGCTTTCTTT. Looking up the rest from reference TRBV5-1 and TRBJ1-1 gives the full variable domain: KAGVTQTPRYLIKTRGQQVTLSCSPISGHRSVSWYQQTPGQGLQFLFEYFSETQRNKGNFPGRFSGRQFSNSRSEMNVSTLELGDSALYLCASSLDGGSDTEAFFGQGTRLTVV.

CDR3 bases: TGTGCCACCGGGACAGGGGGCAATGAGCAGTTCTTC. Its translation: CATGTGGNEQFF. The chain uses TRBV2 and TRBJ2-1; 11 nucleotides line up with TRBD1. Germline CDR1 reads SNHLY; CDR2 reads FYNNEI. The CDR3 sequence is 12 residues long. Unmatched junction bases numbered 2, after V lost 10 bases and J lost 6 bases.

V is TRBV2 and J is TRBJ2-2, with D unresolved. CDR1 is SNHLY and CDR2 is FYNNEI in the germline V gene. The CDR3 has 13 residues. V lost 8 bases and J lost 4, with 11 bases in between. CDR3 region: CASALELTGELFF. CDR3 sequence (DNA): TGTGCCAGCGCGTTGGAGCTCACCGGGGAGCTGTTTTTT.

This clone has just a few counts. The chain uses TRBV29-1 and TRBJ2-5, with 10 bases matching TRBD2. The CDR3 length is 13 residues. From germline, CDR1 is SQVTM and CDR2 ANQGSEA. J gave up 2 bases and V 4 bases, and 1 base lay outside the gene matches. The DNA for the CDR3 is TGCAGCGTTGGGACTAGCGGACAAGAGACCCAGTACTTC. Translating it yields CSVGTSGQETQYF.

This chain connects TRBV30 to TRBJ2-5; D uncertain. The germline V gene encodes CDR1 GTSNPN and CDR2 SVGIG (reference sequence). This CDR3 has 14 amino acids. V lost 0 bases and J 1 base, leaving 9 bases between the germline ends. The CDR3 DNA follows: TGTGCCTGGAGTGTAATGACCACCCAAGAGACCCAGTACTTC. Translation: CAWSVMTTQETQYF.

The chain has TRBV29-1 and TRBJ2-2, with TRBD1 matching over 9 bases. CDR1 and CDR2 (germline): SQVTM, ANQGSEA. The CDR3 spans 14 residues. Trimming removed 7 bases from V and 0 bases from J; junction bases left unmatched: 3. The CDR3 DNA sequence: TGCAGCGCGGACAGGGGACCGAACACCGGGGAGCTGTTTTTT. This sequence encodes CSADRGPNTGELFF.

Only a few counts were recorded for this clone. CDR3 nucleotides: TGCAGCGCCGCCGGGACGGTGAACACTGAAGCTTTCTTT. This gives the protein CSAAGTVNTEAFF. The rearrangement uses TRBV29-1 and TRBJ1-1; weak D call: TRBD1 (5 bases). CDR1 is SQVTM and CDR2 is ANQGSEA in the germline V gene. The CDR3 runs to 13 residues. The V gene lost 7 bases and the J gene lost 0 bases, with 12 bases spanning the gap. Using reference TRBV29-1 and TRBJ1-1 for the parts outside the CDR3, the full variable domain is SAVISQKPSRDICQRGTSLTIQCQVDSQVTMMFWYRQQPGQSLTLIATANQGSEATYESGFVIDKFPISRPNLTFSTLTVSNMSPEDSSIYLCSAAGTVNTEAFFGQGTRLTVV.

The rearrangement uses TRBV5-6 and TRBJ1-5, with D unresolved. The CDR3 runs 16 residues. Trimming took off 0 bases at V and 0 bases at J, with 10 bases between the two ends. Germline V gene data show CDR1 as SGHDT and CDR2 as YYEEEE. CDR3 loop: CASSLGLTNSNQPQHF. The CDR3, as DNA: TGTGCCAGCAGCTTGGGGCTTACAAATAGCAATCAGCCCCAGCATTTT.

The chain employs TRBV6-1 and TRBJ2-3; TRBD1 might be the D (6 bases). Deletions cut 4 bases from V and 3 bases from J, with 11 bases between. The CDR3 contains 14 residues. The germline V gene has CDR1 MNHNS and CDR2 SASEGT. DNA of the CDR3: TGTGCCAGCAGTGTCCTCCAGGGGACAGATACGCAGTATTTT. Its protein is CASSVLQGTDTQYF.

J is TRBJ2-5 and V is TRBV15; no clear D. Germline loops: CDR1 LNHNV, CDR2 YYDKDF (reference sequence). The CDR3 extends over 13 amino acids. V dropped 5 bases and J dropped 4 bases, with 11 bases sitting between them. The DNA for the CDR3 is TGTGCCACCAGCCTGAGGACGGGAGAGACCCAGTACTTC. This gives the protein CATSLRTGETQYF.

The rearrangement links TRBV7-6 to TRBJ1-2; 7 positions agree with TRBD1. Germline assignment: CDR1 SGHVS and CDR2 FNYEAQ. The V segment lost 5 bases and the J segment 2 bases; nucleotides outside the gene matches: 5. The CDR3 is made up of 14 amino acids. This CDR3 reads CASSPTTGNYGYTF. DNA for the CDR3: TGTGCCAGCAGCCCCACGACAGGGAACTATGGCTACACCTTC. Full variable domain (rest looked up from reference TRBV7-6 and TRBJ1-2): GAGVSQSPRYKVTKRGQDVALRCDPISGHVSLYWYRQALGQGPEFLTYFNYEAQQDKSGLPNDRFSAERPEGSISTLTIQRTEQRDSAMYRCASSPTTGNYGYTFGSGTRLTVV.

This clone has only a few counts. The chain links TRBV29-1 to TRBJ2-6; D not resolved. Germline CDR1 reads SQVTM; CDR2 reads ANQGSEA. V was pared by 7 bases and J by 0 bases, with 16 bases between. CDR3 length: 16 amino acids. Here the CDR3 reads CSAKDGPHSGANVLTF. CDR3 DNA: TGCAGCGCCAAGGACGGACCACACTCTGGGGCCAACGTCCTGACTTTC.

This rearrangement joins TRBV29-1 to TRBJ1-1; D remains ambiguous. Trimming took 4 bases from V and 6 from J, leaving 9 bases between them. Germline V gene sequence: CDR1 SQVTM, CDR2 ANQGSEA. The CDR3 sequence is 11 residues long. CDR3 in DNA: TGCAGCGTTGTTTTGGGAGCTGAAGCTTTCTTT. This gives the protein CSVVLGAEAFF.

This clone was found a few times. The chain has TRBV29-1 and TRBJ2-1, with D perhaps matching TRBD1 (5 bases). Trimming pared 4 bases from V and 7 bases from J, leaving 17 bases between. From germline, CDR1 is SQVTM and CDR2 ANQGSEA. The CDR3 covers 14 residues. The CDR3 coding sequence is TGCAGCGTTGTCGCAGGGCTCCTGGGGAATGAGCAGTTCTTC. The encoded protein is CSVVAGLLGNEQFF.

The V and J genes are TRBV7-3 and TRBJ2-5; D gene uncertain. This CDR3 region has 15 residues. Germline lookup yields CDR1 SGHTA and CDR2 FQGTGA. The V gene lost 5 bases and the J gene lost 5 bases, with 18 bases spanning the gap. The CDR3 sequence: CASSPSRSQRETQYF. In DNA form, the CDR3 reads TGTGCCAGCAGCCCCTCTAGGAGCCAAAGGGAGACCCAGTACTTC.

The chain combines TRBV2 with TRBJ2-3; 10 positions agree with TRBD1. The J segment lost 2 bases and the V segment lost 6 bases, leaving 5 bases of the junction unmatched. Germline CDR1 and CDR2: SNHLY and FYNNEI. The CDR3 length is 15 residues. For the CDR3, the DNA is TGTGCCAGCAGAGACAGGGGGCCCTTCACAGATACGCAGTATTTT. As protein: CASRDRGPFTDTQYF.

This rearrangement joins TRBV30 to TRBJ1-2; no clear D gene. There are 13 residues in the CDR3. From germline, CDR1 is GTSNPN and CDR2 SVGIG (reference sequence). V was clipped by 8 bases and J by 0 bases, with 13 bases between them. CDR3 sequence (DNA): TGTGCCGGAGGTAAACACTCTAACTATGGCTACACCTTC. Translation: CAGGKHSNYGYTF.